The 30 T cell receptor beta chains presented below share a single source sample, sequenced in a study of T cells in Graves' hyperthyroidism and ophthalmopathy. There were TCR beta CDR3 regions amplified from RNA transcripts. Carried out on the TCR CDR3, a first-round RT-PCR used the HTBI primer set. TCRdb analysed the multiplex PCR reads with MiXCR anew, one entry per CDR3 protein. The sample lists 500,000 to 600,000 distinct CDR3 sequences, 46% occurring once. Input material: peripheral blood or thyroid tissue (not recorded which). All receptors come from an adult woman with Graves' disease, either hyperthyroidism or ophthalmopathy (not recorded which).

In the case of this clonotype: A read error is possible here, since a much larger clone lies one base away. The genes are TRBV12-3 or TRBV12-4 and TRBJ1-3; unclear D gene. CDR3 size: 13 residues. V dropped 3 bases and J dropped 6 bases, with 9 bases sitting between them. CDR3 loop: CASSLNFLNTIYF. The DNA of the CDR3 is TGTGCCAGCAGTTTGAACTTCCTAAACACCATATATTTT.

The genes are TRBV5-1 and TRBJ1-1, with 12 bases lining up with TRBD1. CDR3 size: 14 residues. Germline V lookup: CDR1 SGHRS, CDR2 YFSETQ. J was trimmed by 11 bases and V by 2 bases; bases with no gene match: 7. The chain's CDR3 is CASSLSGQGAMAFF. DNA for the CDR3: TGCGCCAGCAGCTTATCGGGACAGGGGGCGATGGCTTTCTTT.

Here the CDR3 reads CASSLGTGLLFEQYF. Here the CDR3 DNA reads TGTGCCAGCAGCTTAGGGACAGGGCTTCTCTTCGAGCAGTACTTC. The chain recombines TRBV11-2 with TRBJ2-7; 8 nucleotides line up with TRBD1. CDR1 and CDR2 (germline): SGHAT, FQNNGV. The CDR3 spans 15 residues. The trim removed 1 base at V and 6 bases at J, leaving 8 bases unmatched.

This sequence joins TRBV10-3 and TRBJ1-6; D is unresolved. Trimming left V 4 bases short and J 1 base short, with 11 bases between. The CDR3 is made up of 16 amino acids. Germline V gene sequence: CDR1 ENHRY, CDR2 SYGVKD. The CDR3 DNA sequence: TGTGCCATCAGTGCTAGATCGAGGTCCTATAATTCACCCCTCCACTTT. Amino acid sequence: CAISARSRSYNSPLHF.

The J gene is TRBJ1-5, the V gene TRBV7-2, with D hard to call. The CDR3 runs to 15 residues. CDR1 is SGHTA and CDR2 is FQGNSA in the germline V gene. The V and J ends lost 1 base and 4 bases respectively, with 11 bases between them. The CDR3 coding sequence is TGTGCCAGCAGCTTAGTCAAGAATTGGAATCAGCCCCAGCATTTT. This encodes CASSLVKNWNQPQHF. The full variable domain, its missing parts supplied by reference TRBV7-2 and TRBJ1-5, is GAGVSQSPSNKVTEKGKDVELRCDPISGHTALYWYRQSLGQGLEFLIYFQGNSAPDKSGLPSDRFSAERTGGSVSTLTIQRTQQEDSAVYLCASSLVKNWNQPQHFGDGTRLSIL.

In its sample, this clonotype was seen many times. The gene calls are TRBV7-9 and TRBJ1-2, with TRBD1 identical over 7 bases. This CDR3 is built from 13 residues. Trimming cost V 10 bases and J 4 bases; bases outside gene matches: 9. CDR1 is SEHNR and CDR2 is FQNEAQ in the germline V gene (reference sequence). The DNA for the CDR3 is TGTGCCACCAACACAGGGGTTCTCTATGGCTACACCTTC. Residues: CATNTGVLYGYTF.

In its sample, this clonotype was seen a few times. The chain is built from TRBV20-1 and TRBJ2-7; tentative D call: TRBD2 (6 bases). This CDR3 comprises 16 residues. The V gene lost 6 bases and the J gene lost 3 bases, with 24 bases spanning the gap. The germline V gene has CDR1 DFQATT and CDR2 SNEGSKA (reference sequence). CDR3 amino acids: CSAISESRDGRYEQYF. The CDR3 coding sequence is TGCAGTGCCATCAGTGAGTCGCGGGACGGTCGCTACGAGCAGTACTTC.

The chain combines TRBV5-1 with TRBJ2-2; the D gene is possibly TRBD1 (7 bases). V shed 2 bases and J shed 5 bases, with 13 bases lying between them. Germline V gene data show CDR1 as SGHRS and CDR2 as YFSETQ. This CDR3 comprises 15 residues. The DNA of the CDR3 is TGCGCCAGCAGCTTTGAGGCAGGGGGGACCGGGGAGCTGTTTTTT. Its translation: CASSFEAGGTGELFF.

For this clonotype: A read error is possible here, since a much larger clone lies one base away. The J gene is TRBJ2-7, the V gene TRBV7-8; D call uncertain. CDR1 is SGHVS and CDR2 is FQNEAQ in the germline V gene. The CDR3 has 14 amino acids. The CDR3 region is CANSHSNSAREQYF. CDR3 in DNA: TGTGCCAACAGCCATAGTAATTCCGCGAGGGAGCAGTACTTC.

The chain recombines TRBV10-3 with TRBJ1-6; D gene uncertain. Between the trimmed V and J ends, which lost 11 bases and 7 bases, there was a span of 12 bases. The length of the CDR3 is 12 residues. Germline lookup yields CDR1 ENHRY and CDR2 SYGVKD. The CDR3 is CAVGSLNSPLHF. CDR3 DNA: TGTGCCGTCGGTAGCCTAAATTCACCCCTCCACTTT.

In regard to this clonotype: The conserved closing phenylalanine or tryptophan is absent in this CDR3, likely reflecting a read error. The limits of the CDR3 on the DNA are not certain, so only TCRdb's listed CDR3 is given. This rearrangement joins TRBV7-9 to TRBJ1-4; the table's D call, TRBD1, was not checked against the DNA. Germline values: CDR1 SEHNR, CDR2 FQNEAQ (reference sequence). The CDR3 region is 11 residues in length, termini included. The CDR3 is CASIAWDSDNY.

This clonotype showed up just a few times. The chain couples TRBV7-9 to TRBJ1-1, with D possibly being TRBD1 (5 bases). This CDR3 is 14 amino acids long. V was cut by 5 bases and J by 6 bases, with 16 bases left in between. Germline lookup yields CDR1 SEHNR and CDR2 FQNEAQ (reference sequence). The CDR3 DNA is TGTGCCAGCAGCCACCGGGACCCCATGCCTGAAGCTTTCTTT. Amino acids: CASSHRDPMPEAFF.

This clonotype was found many times. The V call is TRBV11-2, the J call TRBJ2-5, with D possibly matching TRBD2 (6 bases). This CDR3 is built from 15 residues. V lost 2 bases and J lost 0, with 10 bases in between. Germline-derived CDR1 and CDR2 are SGHAT and FQNNGV. In DNA form, the CDR3 reads TGTGCCAGCAGCTTAATGGCGGGGTACCAAGAGACCCAGTACTTC. This encodes CASSLMAGYQETQYF.

This clonotype was recorded a few times. A much larger clone is a single base away; this may be a read error. This chain links TRBV7-9 with TRBJ2-7; 8 bases map to TRBD2. Germline values: CDR1 SEHNR, CDR2 FQNEAQ (reference sequence). The CDR3 length is 15 residues. V lost 5 bases to trimming and J lost 7 bases; unmatched junction nucleotides: 13. CDR3: CASSIQLLAGGEQYF. The CDR3 DNA sequence: TGTGCCAGCAGCATCCAACTGCTAGCGGGTGGTGAGCAGTACTTC.

The chain employs TRBV25-1 and TRBJ1-4; unclear D gene. CDR1 is MGHDK and CDR2 is SYGVNS in the germline V gene. The CDR3 is 14 residues long. V was clipped by 1 base and J by 11 bases, with 14 bases between them. CDR3 sequence: CASSEWTVPGKLFF. DNA for the CDR3: TGTGCCAGCAGTGAATGGACGGTTCCGGGGAAACTGTTTTTT.

This clonotype was seen only a few times. The chain couples TRBV9 to TRBJ1-6; 7 bases align to TRBD1. The V gene's germline CDR1 is SGDLS and CDR2 YYNGEE. CDR3 length equals 14 residues. Trimming took 9 bases from V and 6 from J; bases not matched to a gene: 9. This CDR3 reads CATLGTVSNSPLHF. CDR3 in DNA: TGTGCCACCCTCGGGACAGTCTCTAATTCACCCCTCCACTTT.

The genes are TRBV15 and TRBJ2-7; possible D gene TRBD1, 6 bases. Trimming took off 5 bases at V and 3 bases at J, with 11 bases between the two ends. Per germline, CDR1 LNHNV and CDR2 YYDKDF (reference sequence). There are 13 residues in the CDR3. CDR3 DNA: TGTGCCACCAGCCACAGGGTCGACTACGAGCAGTACTTC. Protein product: CATSHRVDYEQYF.

In this sample, this clonotype turned up many times. V and J are TRBV12-3 or TRBV12-4 and TRBJ2-7; 9 bases fit TRBD1. The V and J ends lost 5 bases and 5 bases, in that order; junction bases with no gene match: 1. This CDR3 is 12 amino acids long. The CDR3 is CASSRTGDEQYF. Written as DNA, the CDR3 is TGTGCCAGCAGTAGGACAGGGGACGAGCAGTACTTC.

This clonotype was seen a few times. The genes are TRBV20-1 and TRBJ1-1, with D unclear. The CDR3 runs 12 residues. CDR1 is DFQATT, CDR2 SNEGSKA, per germline (reference sequence). Deletions cut 3 bases from V and 3 bases from J, with 8 bases between. CDR3 DNA: TGCAGTGCTAGGCCCTCTCACACTGAAGCTTTCTTT. It is translated as CSARPSHTEAFF.

This clonotype was seen many times. The rearrangement joins TRBV15 to TRBJ1-6, with 8 bases matching TRBD1. The CDR3 has 14 residues. Germline loops: CDR1 LNHNV, CDR2 YYDKDF (reference sequence). Trimming removed 4 bases from V and 7 bases from J; junction bases left unmatched: 3. Here the CDR3 reads CATSKGQGNSPLHF. DNA for the CDR3: TGTGCCACCAGCAAAGGACAGGGAAATTCACCCCTCCACTTT.

This clonotype was seen a handful of times. The CDR3 protein is CASSSGRTQYF. CDR3 coding DNA: TGTGCCAGCAGTTCGGGGCGGACGCAGTATTTT. J is TRBJ2-3 and V is TRBV12-3 or TRBV12-4; TRBD1 or TRBD2 may be the D gene (5 bases each). The V and J ends lost 4 bases and 9 bases respectively, with 8 bases between them. The CDR3 has 11 amino acids.

This clonotype was found many times. The rearrangement uses TRBV11-2 and TRBJ1-1; D is undetermined. The CDR3 runs to 13 residues. In germline, CDR1 is SGHAT, CDR2 FQNNGV. The ends were cut back, 2 bases at V and 5 bases at J, with 9 bases in the middle. CDR3 nucleotide sequence: TGTGCCAGCAGCTTAACACAGACTACTGAAGCTTTCTTT. It translates to CASSLTQTTEAFF.

This clonotype was seen more than once but under ten times. The CDR3 DNA follows: TGTGCCAGCAGAGTTGGGACAGCTCTGGACTACGAGCAGTACTTC. Its translation is CASRVGTALDYEQYF. The chain joins TRBV2 to TRBJ2-7, with 7 bases matching TRBD1. Germline CDR1 SNHLY, CDR2 FYNNEI. V lost 6 bases to trimming and J lost 3 bases; unmatched junction nucleotides: 11. This CDR3 is 15 amino acids long.

This clonotype appeared a single time. The CDR3 ends on some other residue instead of the conserved phenylalanine or tryptophan, so this is likely a read error. This chain connects TRBV7-2 to TRBJ2-7; the match to TRBD1 covers 12 bases. From germline, CDR1 is SGHTA and CDR2 FQGNSA. This CDR3 is built from 14 residues. V lost 6 bases to trimming and J lost 7 bases; unmatched junction nucleotides: 7. CDR3 residues: CASRKGQGAGEQYL. CDR3 DNA: TGTGCCAGCAGGAAGGGACAGGGGGCCGGTGAGCAGTACCTC.

This clonotype was recorded only once. The CDR3 is CSVFSYGTGENEQFF. The CDR3 nucleotides read TGCAGCGTCTTCAGCTACGGGACAGGTGAAAATGAGCAGTTCTTC. V and J are TRBV29-1 and TRBJ2-1; TRBD1 agrees at 8 bases. CDR3 size: 15 residues. V lost 6 bases to trimming and J lost 7 bases; unmatched junction nucleotides: 14. The germline CDR1 and CDR2 sequences are SQVTM and ANQGSEA.

The chain couples TRBV15 to TRBJ1-6, with TRBD1 as a possible D gene (5 bases). The V gene lost 3 bases and the J gene lost 7 bases, with 13 bases spanning the gap. The CDR3 is 15 amino acids. CDR1 and CDR2 from the germline V gene are LNHNV and YYDKDF (reference sequence). The CDR3 reads CATSSGGGGNSPLHF. The DNA of the CDR3 is TGTGCCACCAGCAGTGGGGGGGGAGGAAATTCACCCCTCCACTTT.

This clonotype was detected ten times or more. The CDR3, as DNA: TGCGCCAGCAGCCAAGAGCAGGGAAGCTTCTATGGCTACACCTTC. This codes for CASSQEQGSFYGYTF. The V call is TRBV4-1, the J call TRBJ1-2, with D possibly being TRBD1 (5 bases). CDR1 is MGHRA, CDR2 YSYEKL, per germline. Deletions cut 0 bases from V and 4 bases from J, with 12 bases between. This CDR3 region has 15 residues.

This chain connects TRBV15 to TRBJ2-5, with 14 bases lining up with TRBD2. The CDR3 contains 19 residues. Germline V CDR1 and CDR2: LNHNV, YYDKDF (reference sequence). After removal of 5 bases from V and 4 bases from J, the junction contained 15 bases not matched to a gene. DNA for the CDR3: TGTGCCACCAGCCATCGGAGACTAGCGGGAGGGATCGGGGCAGAGACCCAGTACTTC. Residues: CATSHRRLAGGIGAETQYF.

This clonotype was counted a few times. The rearrangement uses TRBV6-5 and TRBJ1-2; possible D gene TRBD1, 5 bases. This CDR3 is 11 amino acids long. In germline, CDR1 is MNHEY, CDR2 SVGAGI. The germline V and J ends were trimmed by 10 bases and 4 bases, with 10 bases remaining between them. The CDR3 sequence is CATKGTYGYTF. The DNA for the CDR3 is TGTGCCACCAAGGGGACCTATGGCTACACCTTC.

The genes are TRBV18 and TRBJ1-2; possible D gene TRBD1, 6 bases. The V and J ends lost 0 bases and 7 bases respectively, with 9 bases between them. CDR3 length equals 13 residues. The germline V gene has CDR1 KGHSH and CDR2 LQKENI. Here the CDR3 reads CASSPPNRVGYTF. The CDR3 nucleotides are TGTGCCAGCTCACCACCCAACAGGGTTGGCTACACCTTC.